Included here is one T cell receptor beta chain sequence, with context. Its antigen is unknown. A much larger clonotype is one base distant, so this may be a read error. This entry is derived from a study of regulatory T cells in long-lasting Graves disease. General study findings and limits: The TCR repertoire of persistent Graves' patients was less diverse than that of newly diagnosed ones.

After removal of 2 bases from V and 7 bases from J, the junction contained 8 bases not matched to a gene. The germline gives CDR1 SEHNR, CDR2 FQNEAQ (reference sequence). CDR3 length equals 16 residues. CDR3 regions were amplified by Arm-PCR using iRepertoire HTBI primers to build TCR beta libraries. TCRdb reanalysed the multiplex PCR reads using MiXCR and keeps one entry per CDR3 protein. Of 500,000 or so distinct CDR3 sequences in the sample, 15% to 20% are singletons; the top ten hold roughly 25%. Time point reported: newly diagnosed GD, antithyroid drugs for less than 3 months. The TCR library was made from RNA that had been extracted from PBMCs in TRIzol. These data are also associated with another study on T cells in Graves' hyperthyroidism and ophthalmopathy.

The material sequenced was peripheral blood mononuclear cells (PBMCs), taken at new diagnosis, from a patient treated with antithyroid drugs. The V call is TRBV7-9, the J call TRBJ1-6, with TRBD1 matching over 7 bases. The TCR originated in a middle-aged woman with Graves disease. The CDR3 protein is CASSLMGTGANSPLHF. The CDR3, as DNA: TGTGCCAGCAGCTTAATGGGTACAGGGGCGAATTCACCCCTCCACTTT. Supplemented by reference TRBV7-9 and TRBJ1-6, the full variable domain reads DTGVSQNPRHKITKRGQNVTFRCDPISEHNRLYWYRQTLGQGPEFLTYFQNEAQLEKSRLLSDRFSAERPKGSFSTLEIQRTEQGDSAMYLCASSLMGTGANSPLHFGNGTRLTVT.